This TCR beta chain appears in the sequencing data of a study of cytomegalovirus exposure and HLA in healthy donors (dated by TCRdb to the late 2010s). Study-level background: The roughly 700 repertoires of the first cohort and the roughly 120 validation repertoires were produced on the same platform, according to a later analysis. The aim of the study was to test whether cataloging public T cell receptors could identify signatures of past pathogen exposure. Along with the approximately 650-subject first cohort, a separate validation cohort of 120 different subjects was used. To predict cytomegalovirus infection status, the study combined high-throughput TCR immunosequencing, statistical association of individual TCRs with disease status, and machine learning. Broad study findings and their caveats: The authors suggested that the approach could potentially be extended to other disease states and immunological phenotypes. A later analysis had no HLA typing for the validation cohort, so co-occurrence there was scored across all 120 repertoires. While some public TCRs were present in many individuals, most TCR sequences turned up only very rarely across donors. The classifier was reported to diagnose cytomegalovirus status with high specificity and sensitivity in both the original and validation cohorts. Three of the identified cytomegalovirus-associated TCR beta chains were confirmed in vitro to be specific for cytomegalovirus antigens. A total of fewer than 200 TCR beta chains were listed by the study as associated with cytomegalovirus. A later analysis found that TCRs clustered in the first cohort also tended to co-occur in the roughly 120 validation repertoires, with approximately 95% of cluster scores above 0.

The donors were included in the validation cohort of around 120 subjects, a group kept apart from the roughly 680-subject first cohort. Library method: the immunoSEQ multiplex PCR assay. For the original study's pipeline: A statistical classification framework was developed to diagnose cytomegalovirus status using the catalog of TCR beta chain sequences. TCRdb stores this immuneACCESS table with in-frame sequences only. Part of the clones is absent; in the studies checked, under half of the shortfall reflects unresolved V genes, and no reason is known for the rest. V and J calls plus clone size are reproduced from that table; the DNA served to infer D and trimming. The sample includes around 230,000 clones, with more than 75% observed a single time. Jointly, the top ten make up 1% to 1.5% of the sample. Only a few counts were recorded for this clone. Its antigen is still unknown. Base qualities were left out, and no much larger clone turns up one base away. The same CDR3 can be traced to other DNA sequences in this sample.

Trimming costs V 0 bases and J 1 base, and their ends lie 7 bases apart. CDR1 and CDR2 were assigned from the germline V gene as MNHEY and SVGAGI. Reading from cysteine to phenylalanine, the CDR3 counts 15 amino acids. The retained sequence is limited to the CDR3, 45 bases, with the frame set at the first base. Rearrangement joined TRBV6-5 to TRBJ1-3; the D segment cannot be called with confidence. This receptor was obtained from a woman between 25 and 40 years old in good health and CMV-seropositive. Sequenced input: PBMCs. The DNA sequence reads TGTGCCAGCAGTTACTCGAGAGGGTCTGGAAACACCATATATTTT. Its protein is CASSYSRGSGNTIYF.